The subject of this entry is one T cell receptor (beta chain). This record comes from a study of T cells in Graves' hyperthyroidism and ophthalmopathy. RNA transcripts provided the source from which TCR beta CDR3 regions were amplified. First-round RT-PCR of the TCR CDR3 relied on the HTBI primer set. TCRdb re-analysed the multiplex PCR reads in MiXCR, keeping a single row per CDR3 protein. The table includes around 360,000 distinct CDR3 sequences, around 15% detected once. PBMCs stemmed from under 11 ml fresh peripheral blood. CDR3 size: 11 residues. Per germline, CDR1 LNHDA and CDR2 SQIVND (reference sequence). V was pared by 10 bases and J by 3 bases, with 2 bases of the junction left unmatched.

The chain uses TRBV19 and TRBJ1-2; 7 bases align to TRBD1. This receptor was taken from an older woman with Graves' ophthalmopathy. Sequenced input: blood. CDR3 amino acids: CANDRDYGYTF. Here the CDR3 DNA reads TGTGCCAACGACAGGGACTATGGCTACACCTTC.